This entry features one T cell receptor (beta chain) sequence. Its antigen is still unknown. Base quality data are lacking; no much larger clone is found one base away. Participants in the prospective study were aged about 18 to 89 years, lived in over 20 United States geographic areas, and enrolled through a virtual design. Cohort assignment in the prospective study relied on participant-reported clinical history from a screening survey and a study questionnaire. For ImmuneRACE Cohort 3, a participant was defined as recovered based on two consecutive negative NP/OP PCR tests, clearance by a healthcare professional, or resolution of symptoms. Each participant in the prospective study had whole blood, serum and a nasopharyngeal or oropharyngeal swab collected by mobile phlebotomists. Participants in the prospective study had the option to provide additional blood draws and questionnaires over a roughly two-month period. Before DNA extraction, blood samples from the prospective study were shipped at room temperature or frozen.

The sample is drawn from a study of blood T cell repertoires in COVID-19 (dated by TCRdb to the early 2020s). Describing the broader study: Collaborator samples came from the United States, Italy and Spain and covered acute and convalescent phases of COVID-19. The prospective study material was composed of cDNA or gDNA derived from T cells, B-cell-depleted T cells, or PBMCs. The dataset comprised deeply sampled blood TCRbeta repertoires from subjects exposed to, actively infected with, or recovered from COVID-19. The repertoires were released in a freely available public database meant as a resource for research on the immune response to SARS-CoV-2. The samples were drawn from the first 160 participants of the ongoing ImmuneRACE study and from 1,254 subjects provided by 6 global collaborators. The sample metadata nearly always contained a de-identified subject ID, COVID-19 status, age in years and sex. Where HLA class I and class II types were available, the types were taken from metadata supplied by the sample provider, not from assay-based typing.

The immunoSEQ Assay, a bias-controlled multiplex PCR, was used to amplify TCRbeta CDR3 regions from genomic DNA. On the study's bioinformatics: The number of nucleated cells in each sample was estimated from the amplification of reference gene primers within the assay. Sequence reads were collapsed and filtered to measure the absolute abundance of every unique TCRbeta CDR3 rearrangement. Productive Simpson clonality was computed per sample as the square root of Simpson's diversity index over productive rearrangements. TCRdb limited this immuneACCESS table to in-frame rearrangements with V and J called. A share of clones is missing; checked studies link under half to unresolved V genes, and the rest is unexplained. The DNA was the basis for D and trimming; V, J and clone size are from that table. The sample table shows 450,000 to 500,000 clones, and around nine tenths are seen once. The top ten hold around 8% of the sample.

Trimming removed 7 bases from V and 9 bases from J, leaving 20 bases between the germline ends. The CDR3 starts with the cysteine, ends with the phenylalanine, and has 14 residues. Just CDR3 DNA is preserved here, 42 bases in frame from base 1. The germline V gene provides CDR1 MNHEY and CDR2 SVGAGI. Overall results and qualifications from the work: Clinical and demographic metadata were provided uncurated, with the amount varying by source and participant.

Sequencing was carried out using PBMCs or T cells enriched from blood (not recorded which). The sequence came from a woman aged 55-70 years who had recovered from COVID-19. The rearranged segments are TRBV6-5 and TRBJ2-3, and perhaps TRBD1 as D gene, on 7 matching bases. The CDR3 has the sequence CASKEGTASRTQYF. The DNA reads as follows: TGTGCCAGCAAGGAGGGGACAGCGTCTCGGACGCAGTATTTT.